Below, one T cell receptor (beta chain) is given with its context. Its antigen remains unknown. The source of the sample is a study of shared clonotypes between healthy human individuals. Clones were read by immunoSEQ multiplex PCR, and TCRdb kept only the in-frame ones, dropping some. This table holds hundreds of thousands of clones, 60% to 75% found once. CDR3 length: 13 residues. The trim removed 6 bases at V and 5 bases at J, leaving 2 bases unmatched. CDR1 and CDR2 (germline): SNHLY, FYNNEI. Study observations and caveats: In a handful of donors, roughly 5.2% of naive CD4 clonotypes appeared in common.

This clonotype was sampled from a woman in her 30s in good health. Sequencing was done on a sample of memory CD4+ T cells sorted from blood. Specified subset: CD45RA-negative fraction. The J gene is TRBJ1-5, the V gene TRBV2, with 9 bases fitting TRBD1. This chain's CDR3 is CASSGDRDQPQHF. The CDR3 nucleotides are TGTGCCAGCAGCGGGGACAGGGATCAGCCCCAGCATTTT.